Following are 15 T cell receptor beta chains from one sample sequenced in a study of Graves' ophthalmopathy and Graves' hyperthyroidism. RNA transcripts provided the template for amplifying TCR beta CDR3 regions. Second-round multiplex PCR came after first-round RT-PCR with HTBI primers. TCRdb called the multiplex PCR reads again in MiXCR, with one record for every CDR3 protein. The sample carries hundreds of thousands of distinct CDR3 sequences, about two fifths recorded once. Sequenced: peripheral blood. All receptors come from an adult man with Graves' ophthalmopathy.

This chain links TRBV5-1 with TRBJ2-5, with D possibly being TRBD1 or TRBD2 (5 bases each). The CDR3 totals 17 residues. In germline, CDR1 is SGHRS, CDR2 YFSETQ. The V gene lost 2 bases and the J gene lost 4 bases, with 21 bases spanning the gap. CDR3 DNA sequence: TGCGCCAGCAGCTTAGACCCAGCAAGGGGAGTATTAGAGACCCAGTACTTC. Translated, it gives CASSLDPARGVLETQYF. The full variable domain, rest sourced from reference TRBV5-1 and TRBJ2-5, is KAGVTQTPRYLIKTRGQQVTLSCSPISGHRSVSWYQQTPGQGLQFLFEYFSETQRNKGNFPGRFSGRQFSNSRSEMNVSTLELGDSALYLCASSLDPARGVLETQYFGPGTRLLVL.

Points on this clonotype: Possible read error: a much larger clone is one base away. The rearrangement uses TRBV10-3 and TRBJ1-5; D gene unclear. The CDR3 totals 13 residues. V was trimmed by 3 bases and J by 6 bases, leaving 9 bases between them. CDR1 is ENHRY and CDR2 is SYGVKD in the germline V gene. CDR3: CAISEIPRQPQHF. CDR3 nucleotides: TGTGCCATCAGTGAAATTCCCCGTCAGCCCCAGCATTTT.

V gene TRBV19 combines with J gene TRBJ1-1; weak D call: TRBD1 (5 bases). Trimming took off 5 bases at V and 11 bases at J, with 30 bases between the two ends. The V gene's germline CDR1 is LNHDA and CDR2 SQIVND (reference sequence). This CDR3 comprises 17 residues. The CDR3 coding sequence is TGTGCCAGTAGTTCCGGAACAGGATGGGCGGGATCCCCTTGGGCTTTCTTT. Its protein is CASSSGTGWAGSPWAFF. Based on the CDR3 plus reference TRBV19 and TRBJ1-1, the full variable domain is DGGITQSPKYLFRKEGQNVTLSCEQNLNHDAMYWYRQDPGQGLRLIYYSQIVNDFQKGDIAEGYSVSREKKESFPLTVTSAQKNPTAFYLCASSSGTGWAGSPWAFFGQGTRLTVV.

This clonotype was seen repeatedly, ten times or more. The chain's CDR3 is CASSSGPHEQYF. The CDR3 coding sequence is TGCGCCAGCAGCTCAGGACCTCACGAGCAGTACTTC. The rearrangement uses TRBV5-1 and TRBJ2-7; no definite D call. Between the trimmed V and J ends, which lost 3 bases and 5 bases, there was a span of 9 bases. Germline V gene lookup returns CDR1 SGHRS and CDR2 YFSETQ. This CDR3 region has 12 residues.

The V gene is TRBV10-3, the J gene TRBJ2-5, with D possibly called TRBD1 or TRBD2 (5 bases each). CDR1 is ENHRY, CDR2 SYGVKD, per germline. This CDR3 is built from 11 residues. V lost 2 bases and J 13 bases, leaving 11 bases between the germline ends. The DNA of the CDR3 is TGTGCCATCAGTGAGAGGTGGGGACGGTACTTC. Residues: CAISERWGRYF.

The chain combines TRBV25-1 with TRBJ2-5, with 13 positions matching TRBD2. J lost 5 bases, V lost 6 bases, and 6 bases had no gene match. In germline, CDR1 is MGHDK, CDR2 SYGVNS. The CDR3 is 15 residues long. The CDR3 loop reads CASRKGLAGLETQYF. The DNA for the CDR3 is TGTGCCAGCAGAAAGGGACTAGCGGGGTTGGAGACCCAGTACTTC. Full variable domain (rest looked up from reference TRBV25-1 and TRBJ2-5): EADIYQTPRYLVIGTGKKITLECSQTMGHDKMYWYQQDPGMELHLIHYSYGVNSTEKGDLSSESTVSRIRTEHFPLTLESARPSHTSQYLCASRKGLAGLETQYFGPGTRLLVL.

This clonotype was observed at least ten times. As DNA, the CDR3 is TGTGCCAGTAGTCACGCGACCCAGTACTTC. It encodes CASSHATQYF. The chain carries TRBV19 and TRBJ2-5; D not resolved. CDR1 is LNHDA and CDR2 is SQIVND in the germline V gene (reference sequence). The V end lost 5 bases, the J end lost 7 bases, and 5 bases lay between the germline ends. The CDR3 has 10 residues.

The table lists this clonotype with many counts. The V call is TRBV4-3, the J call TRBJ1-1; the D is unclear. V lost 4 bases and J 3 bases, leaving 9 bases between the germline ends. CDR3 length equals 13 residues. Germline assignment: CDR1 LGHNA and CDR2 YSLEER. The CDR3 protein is CASSPQTYTEAFF. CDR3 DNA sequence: TGCGCCAGCAGCCCCCAAACCTACACTGAAGCTTTCTTT.

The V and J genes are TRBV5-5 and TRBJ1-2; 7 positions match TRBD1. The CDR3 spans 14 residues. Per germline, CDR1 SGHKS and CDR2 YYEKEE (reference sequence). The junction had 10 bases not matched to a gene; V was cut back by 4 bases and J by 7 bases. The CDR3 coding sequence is TGTGCCAGCAGCCAGTCCGGGACAGATAGTGGCTACACCTTC. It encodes CASSQSGTDSGYTF.

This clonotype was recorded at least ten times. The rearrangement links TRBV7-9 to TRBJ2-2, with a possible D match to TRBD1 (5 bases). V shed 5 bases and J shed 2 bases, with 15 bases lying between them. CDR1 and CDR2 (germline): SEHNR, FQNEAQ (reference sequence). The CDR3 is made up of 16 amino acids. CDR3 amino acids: CASSLRTPINTGELFF. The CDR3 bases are TGTGCCAGCAGCCTTCGGACACCGATAAACACCGGGGAGCTGTTTTTT.

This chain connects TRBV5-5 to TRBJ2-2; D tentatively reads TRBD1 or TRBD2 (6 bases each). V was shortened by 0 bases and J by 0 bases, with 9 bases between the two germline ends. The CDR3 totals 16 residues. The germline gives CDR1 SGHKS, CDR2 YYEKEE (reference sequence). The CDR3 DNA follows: TGTGCCAGCAGCTTGGAGAGGGGGGCGAACACCGGGGAGCTGTTTTTT. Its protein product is CASSLERGANTGELFF.

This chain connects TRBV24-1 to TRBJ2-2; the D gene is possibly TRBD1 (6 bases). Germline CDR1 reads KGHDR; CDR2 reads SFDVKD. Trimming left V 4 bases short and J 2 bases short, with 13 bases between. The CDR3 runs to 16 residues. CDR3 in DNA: TGTGCCACCAGTGAGGGGGCGAACACTAACACCGGGGAGCTGTTTTTT. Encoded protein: CATSEGANTNTGELFF.

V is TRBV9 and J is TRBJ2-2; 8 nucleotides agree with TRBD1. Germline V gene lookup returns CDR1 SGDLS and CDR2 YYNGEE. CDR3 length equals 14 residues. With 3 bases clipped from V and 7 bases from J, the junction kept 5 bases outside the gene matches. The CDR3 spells CASSGTGFNGELFF. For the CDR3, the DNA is TGTGCCAGCAGCGGGACAGGGTTTAACGGGGAGCTGTTTTTT.

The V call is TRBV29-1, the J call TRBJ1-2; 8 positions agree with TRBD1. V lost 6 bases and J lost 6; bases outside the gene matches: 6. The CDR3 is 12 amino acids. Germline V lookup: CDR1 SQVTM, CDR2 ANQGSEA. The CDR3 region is CSVVGQGHGYTF. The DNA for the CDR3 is TGCAGCGTGGTTGGACAGGGCCATGGCTACACCTTC. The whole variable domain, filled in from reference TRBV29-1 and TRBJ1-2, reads SAVISQKPSRDICQRGTSLTIQCQVDSQVTMMFWYRQQPGQSLTLIATANQGSEATYESGFVIDKFPISRPNLTFSTLTVSNMSPEDSSIYLCSVVGQGHGYTFGSGTRLTVV.

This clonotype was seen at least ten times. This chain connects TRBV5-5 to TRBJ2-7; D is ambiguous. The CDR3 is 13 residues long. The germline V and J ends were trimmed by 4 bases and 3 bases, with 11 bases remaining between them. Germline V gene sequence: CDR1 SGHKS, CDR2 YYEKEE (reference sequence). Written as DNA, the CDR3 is TGTGCCAGCAGCAATATTGCCGACTACGAGCAGTACTTC. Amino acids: CASSNIADYEQYF.